The present entry profiles one T cell receptor beta chain with its context. In the original workflow: Counts of nucleated cells, estimated from reference gene primer amplification, were obtained. Sequencing was performed with immunoSEQ multiplex PCR; in TCRdb, only in-frame clones are kept and a portion is missing. V and J calls plus clone size are reproduced from that table; the DNA served to infer D and trimming. The sample holds roughly 180,000 clones; 94% are singletons and the top ten take around 0.8%. Recruited during active infection, patients (from Seattle) were subsequently followed longitudinally. This record comes from a study of blood T cell repertoires in COVID-19. Study in general: Samples taken during acute and convalescent COVID-19 were collected in the United States, Italy and Spain.

The material sequenced was peripheral blood. This clonotype originated in a man aged 30 to 39 with COVID-19, enrolled during active disease.

The CDR3 bases are TGTGCCAGCAGTAATACCCTTGCCGGGACTAGCGGGGGGGCGTTCACCGGGGAGCTGTTTTTT. This codes for CASSNTLAGTSGGAFTGELFF. The chain is built from TRBV27 and TRBJ2-2, with 16 nucleotides matching TRBD2. This CDR3 region has 21 residues. The germline V gene encodes CDR1 MNHEY and CDR2 SMNVEV (reference sequence). Germline trimming cut 5 bases from V and 4 bases from J; bases unmatched to any gene: 16.